One sample yielded the 27 T cell receptor beta chains listed below, sequenced in a study of CD8 T cells in ankylosing spondylitis. TCRdb passed the 5' RACE reads through MiXCR, listing each CDR3 protein once. The table lists 300,000 to 400,000 distinct CDR3 sequences, under 14% of them singletons, with roughly a tenth in the top ten. Sequenced input: blood, either unsorted or a sorted T cell fraction (not recorded which). These receptors came from a female donor with ankylosing spondylitis or in good health (not recorded which).

This clonotype was detected only a few times. The rearrangement links TRBV21-1 to TRBJ2-7; the tabulated D call, TRBD1, remains unverified against the DNA. TRBV21-1 is marked as a pseudogene. This CDR3 is built from 16 residues. The CDR3 coding sequence is TGTGCCAGCAGCAAAGTGGGTCGGGTCCCCGGCTACGAGCAGTACTTC. Encoded protein: CASSKVGRVPGYEQYF.

This clonotype has just a few counts. The rearrangement uses TRBV5-1 and TRBJ2-1, with 8 bases fitting TRBD2. V was clipped by 6 bases and J by 2 bases; unmatched bases: 7. Germline V gene lookup returns CDR1 SGHRS and CDR2 YFSETQ. CDR3 length equals 15 residues. CDR3 residues: CASTLAGETYNEQFF. The CDR3 DNA reads as TGCGCCAGCACTCTAGCGGGTGAGACCTACAATGAGCAGTTCTTC.

This clonotype was counted only a few times. V usage is TRBV20-1 and J usage is TRBJ2-5; D remains ambiguous. The V end was cut by 5 bases, the J end by 1 base, with 14 bases between. Germline CDR1 is DFQATT and CDR2 is SNEGSKA (reference sequence). There are 14 residues in the CDR3. CDR3 sequence reads: CSALAPNAQETQYF. The CDR3 region has the DNA TGCAGTGCTTTGGCCCCTAACGCCCAAGAGACCCAGTACTTC.

There are a few counts of this clonotype. This chain links TRBV2 with TRBJ1-1; D possibly corresponds to TRBD1 (6 bases). Looked up from germline, CDR1 is SNHLY and CDR2 is FYNNEI. V gave up 4 bases and J gave up 3 bases, with 12 bases separating them. The CDR3 has 14 residues. CDR3 coding DNA: TGTGCCAGCAGTGCACAGGGTATCGACACTGAAGCTTTCTTT. This encodes CASSAQGIDTEAFF.

This clonotype was recorded a few times. This chain uses TRBV20-1 with TRBJ2-5; D unclear. CDR3 length: 13 residues. V shed 6 bases and J shed 5 bases, with 16 bases lying between them. Per the germline V gene, CDR1 is DFQATT and CDR2 is SNEGSKA (reference sequence). CDR3 region: CSAPAARSETQYF. In DNA, the CDR3 is TGCAGTGCCCCCGCGGCCCGGAGTGAGACCCAGTACTTC.

The chain carries TRBV20-1 and TRBJ2-7; 9 bases map to TRBD2. Per the germline V gene, CDR1 is DFQATT and CDR2 is SNEGSKA (reference sequence). The CDR3 length is 18 residues. V shed 3 bases, J shed 1 base, and the junction held 16 bases outside the gene matches. The CDR3 bases are TGCAGTGCTAGCTATACAAGGGGGGGGACTAGCTCGTCCTACGAGCAGTACTTC. Translated: CSASYTRGGTSSSYEQYF.

This clonotype has at least ten counts. The rearrangement uses TRBV7-8 and TRBJ2-1; the D call may be TRBD1 or TRBD2 (5 bases each). Germline-derived CDR1 and CDR2 are SGHVS and FQNEAQ. V was clipped by 3 bases and J by 7 bases, with 13 bases between them. The CDR3 has 14 residues. CDR3 DNA sequence: TGTGCCAGCAGCTTGAGGGACGGATGGAATGAGCAGTTCTTC. This gives the protein CASSLRDGWNEQFF.

This clonotype was seen repeatedly, ten times or more. The chain carries TRBV27 and TRBJ2-6; D gene ambiguous. Germline V gene sequence: CDR1 MNHEY, CDR2 SMNVEV (reference sequence). The V gene lost 1 base and the J gene lost 0 bases, with 7 bases spanning the gap. CDR3 length: 16 amino acids. In nucleotides, the CDR3 is TGTGCCAGCAGTTTATTCTTTAGCTCTGGGGCCAACGTCCTGACTTTC. Its translation is CASSLFFSSGANVLTF.

This clonotype was seen more than once but under ten times. The chain is built from TRBV20-1 and TRBJ2-5; D gene ambiguous. Germline loops: CDR1 DFQATT, CDR2 SNEGSKA (reference sequence). This CDR3 region has 14 residues. This CDR3 is CSPRPLPFVETQYF. DNA for the CDR3: TGCAGCCCACGTCCTCTCCCGTTTGTGGAGACCCAGTACTTC.

In this sample, this clonotype turned up a few times. The chain carries TRBV9 and TRBJ2-1; D not resolved. This CDR3 is 15 amino acids long. Between the trimmed V and J ends, which lost 4 bases and 3 bases, there was a span of 14 bases. Germline V lookup: CDR1 SGDLS, CDR2 YYNGEE. CDR3: CASSPVGSSYNEQFF. CDR3 nucleotides: TGTGCCAGCAGCCCCGTGGGTAGCAGCTACAATGAGCAGTTCTTC.

This chain uses TRBV30 with TRBJ2-7; maybe TRBD1 (6 bases). CDR3 length: 12 amino acids. V was cut by 2 bases and J by 4 bases, with 9 bases left in between. Germline-derived CDR1 and CDR2 are GTSNPN and SVGIG (reference sequence). The CDR3 region is CAWSKQGYEQYF. The CDR3 bases are TGTGCCTGGAGTAAACAGGGTTACGAGCAGTACTTC.

Many counts were recorded for this clonotype. The V and J genes are TRBV27 and TRBJ2-2; 12 bases align to TRBD2. The V and J ends lost 3 bases and 5 bases, in that order; junction bases with no gene match: 1. The CDR3 is made up of 15 amino acids. The germline V gene encodes CDR1 MNHEY and CDR2 SMNVEV (reference sequence). CDR3 bases: TGTGCCAGCAGTTTCGGGACTAGCGGGACCGGGGAGCTGTTTTTT. This sequence encodes CASSFGTSGTGELFF.

This clonotype was seen ten or more times. This sequence joins TRBV5-1 and TRBJ2-1; 9 bases line up with TRBD2. CDR1 is SGHRS and CDR2 is YFSETQ in the germline V gene. Trimming cost V 5 bases and J 4 bases; bases outside gene matches: 7. The CDR3 contains 15 residues. The CDR3 loop is CASSTAGGRYNEQFF. In DNA, the CDR3 is TGCGCCAGCAGTACCGCGGGGGGGCGATACAATGAGCAGTTCTTC.

This chain links TRBV25-1 with TRBJ1-4; 10 bases agree with TRBD1. Germline V lookup: CDR1 MGHDK, CDR2 SYGVNS. Unmatched junction bases numbered 9, after V lost 3 bases and J lost 8 bases. CDR3 length equals 16 residues. CDR3 region: CASSDPAGTGDEKLFF. DNA of the CDR3: TGTGCCAGCAGTGATCCTGCCGGGACAGGGGACGAAAAACTGTTTTTT.

This chain's CDR3 is CSANGQRGNTDTQYF. The CDR3 DNA reads TGCAGTGCGAATGGCCAGCGGGGGAACACAGATACGCAGTATTTT. The genes are TRBV20-1 and TRBJ2-3; the match to TRBD2 covers 8 bases. The CDR3 is 15 amino acids. Germline CDR1 reads DFQATT; CDR2 reads SNEGSKA (reference sequence). J gave up 2 bases and V 6 bases, and 10 bases lay outside the gene matches.

Details on this clonotype: A single base separates this from a much larger clone, so it may be a read error. V usage is TRBV24-1 and J usage is TRBJ2-1; 10 nucleotides align to TRBD2. V lost 5 bases to trimming and J lost 11 bases; unmatched junction nucleotides: 14. The CDR3 is made up of 16 amino acids. Looked up from germline, CDR1 is KGHDR and CDR2 is SFDVKD. CDR3 nucleotides: TGTGCCACCAGTGCGGTAGCGGGAGGCCGGCAAAATAAGCAGTTCTTC. Translating gives CATSAVAGGRQNKQFF.

Many counts were recorded for this clonotype. V and J are TRBV6-1 and TRBJ1-4; D is unclear. This CDR3 has 13 residues. The ends were cut back, 6 bases at V and 4 bases at J, with 9 bases in the middle. Germline CDR1 MNHNS, CDR2 SASEGT. The CDR3 is CASSAEYNEKLFF. As DNA, the CDR3 is TGTGCCAGCAGCGCAGAGTATAATGAAAAACTGTTTTTT.

To note about this clonotype: A read error is possible here, since a much larger clone lies one base away. The V gene is TRBV29-1, the J gene TRBJ2-5; D perhaps matches TRBD1 (6 bases). Trimming stripped 5 bases from V and 5 bases from J, with 18 bases between. CDR3 length: 14 residues. Germline values: CDR1 SQVTM, CDR2 ANQGSEA. The CDR3 DNA follows: TGCAGCGTTAAAGTCCGGGACACTGTGGAGACCCAGTACTTC. It encodes CSVKVRDTVETQYF.

Ten or more counts support this clonotype. V is TRBV7-3 and J is TRBJ2-6; 10 nucleotides match TRBD1. This CDR3 is built from 19 residues. Germline loops: CDR1 SGHTA, CDR2 FQGTGA. The junction had 12 bases not matched to a gene; V was cut back by 5 bases and J by 2 bases. The CDR3 sequence: CASSPYYTGTGAGANVLTF. The CDR3 nucleotides read TGTGCCAGCAGCCCATATTATACCGGGACAGGGGCTGGGGCCAACGTCCTGACTTTC.

In this sample, this clonotype turned up many times. The CDR3 DNA is TGTGCCAGCAGGGCCGGACAGGGGGCAGATACGCAGTATTTT. Its translation: CASRAGQGADTQYF. V is TRBV6-1 and J is TRBJ2-3; 10 nucleotides agree with TRBD1. The CDR3 is made up of 14 amino acids. Germline V lookup: CDR1 MNHNS, CDR2 SASEGT. With V trimmed by 6 bases and J by 4 bases, 4 bases remained unmatched.

This clonotype appeared a few times. The chain has TRBV21-1 and TRBJ1-1; TRBD1 is the table's D call, not checked against the DNA. TRBV21-1 is a known pseudogene. The CDR3 is 15 residues long. In DNA, the CDR3 is TGTGCCAGCAGCAACCGACAGGGATCGAACACTGAAGCTTTCTTT. Protein sequence: CASSNRQGSNTEAFF.

This clonotype appeared many times. The chain couples TRBV12-3 or TRBV12-4 to TRBJ1-5, with D tentatively TRBD1 (5 bases). This CDR3 contains 13 residues. Trimming cost V 7 bases and J 9 bases, with 16 bases left between them. The CDR3: CASTPTGGSPQHF. CDR3 DNA sequence: TGTGCCAGCACTCCAACGGGGGGTTCGCCCCAGCATTTT.

This clonotype has at least ten counts. CDR3 sequence: CSAPPRTYEQYF. In nucleotides, the CDR3 is TGCAGTGCTCCCCCCCGAACCTACGAGCAGTACTTC. The chain employs TRBV20-1 and TRBJ2-7; no reliable D call. The CDR3 contains 12 residues. CDR1 and CDR2 from the germline V gene are DFQATT and SNEGSKA (reference sequence). The V end lost 5 bases, the J end lost 2 bases, and 10 bases lay between the germline ends.

This clonotype was observed at least ten times. The chain has TRBV7-6 and TRBJ2-1, with TRBD1 matching over 7 bases. The V segment lost 2 bases and the J segment 6 bases; nucleotides outside the gene matches: 10. Germline V gene data show CDR1 as SGHVS and CDR2 as FNYEAQ. The CDR3 is made up of 16 amino acids. CDR3 residues: CASSLFSAGGSNEQFF. CDR3 sequence (DNA): TGTGCCAGCAGCTTATTCTCCGCAGGGGGTTCCAATGAGCAGTTCTTC.

The rearrangement uses TRBV7-8 and TRBJ2-5; 7 nucleotides align to TRBD2. There are 18 residues in the CDR3. J gave up 1 base and V 8 bases, and 19 bases lay outside the gene matches. Germline V lookup: CDR1 SGHVS, CDR2 FQNEAQ. CDR3 residues: CASGPFRERTGGQETQYF. The CDR3 DNA reads TGTGCCAGCGGCCCCTTTCGGGAGAGGACGGGAGGCCAAGAGACCCAGTACTTC. The full variable domain, in which reference TRBV7-8 and TRBJ2-5 provide the parts outside the CDR3, is GAGVSQSPRYKVAKRGQDVALRCDPISGHVSLFWYQQALGQGPEFLTYFQNEAQLDKSGLPSDRFFAERPEGSVSTLKIQRTQQEDSAVYLCASGPFRERTGGQETQYFGPGTRLLVL.

At least ten counts were recorded for this clonotype. The V call is TRBV7-9, the J call TRBJ1-1, with D perhaps matching TRBD1 (6 bases). Germline-derived CDR1 and CDR2 are SEHNR and FQNEAQ (reference sequence). V was shortened by 2 bases and J by 1 base, with 11 bases between the two germline ends. The CDR3 consists of 15 residues. The CDR3: CASSLYGGANTEAFF. The CDR3, as DNA: TGTGCCAGCAGCTTATATGGGGGGGCGAACACTGAAGCTTTCTTT.

The chain has TRBV13 and TRBJ1-2; 7 bases are a match to TRBD1. The length of the CDR3 is 17 residues. Trimming took 2 bases from V and 6 from J; bases not matched to a gene: 15. Per the germline V gene, CDR1 is PRHDT and CDR2 is FYEKMQ (reference sequence). The CDR3 DNA follows: TGTGCCAGCAGCTTAAGAGGGTACGAGGGGGCCGAGGATGGCTACACCTTC. It specifies CASSLRGYEGAEDGYTF.